These 13 T cell receptor beta chains originate from one sample sequenced in a study of identifying expanded T cells in peripheral blood. The protocol was immunoSEQ multiplex PCR, while the TCRdb copy is restricted to in-frame clones and leaves out a portion. The sample lists around 81,000 clones, around 83% occurring once. Material: blood. These receptors all come from a person aged 18 to 75 in good health.

The chain links TRBV6-4 to TRBJ2-1; D might be TRBD1 (6 bases). The V gene's germline CDR1 is MRHNA and CDR2 SNTAGT. There are 13 residues in the CDR3. The V end lost 5 bases, the J end lost 4 bases, and 9 bases lay between the germline ends. The CDR3: CASSPGTYNEQFF. The CDR3 nucleotides read TGTGCCAGCAGTCCCGGGACATACAATGAGCAGTTCTTC.

About this clone itself: Its ends do not fully match the called genes, so a read error is possible. The same CDR3 is also encoded by other DNA sequences in this sample. The chain has TRBV7-8 and TRBJ1-4; D may be TRBD1 (6 bases). Looked up from germline, CDR1 is SGHVS and CDR2 is FQNEAQ. The CDR3 spans 18 residues. The CDR3 protein is CASSLAADRPTTNEKLFF. The CDR3 nucleotides are TGTGCCAGCAGTTTAGCGGCCGACAGGCCTACAACTAATGAAAAACTGTTTTTT.

The chain is built from TRBV11-2 and TRBJ1-5; D is undetermined. CDR3 length: 14 amino acids. V was trimmed by 5 bases and J by 2 bases, leaving 10 bases between them. Germline V CDR1 and CDR2: SGHAT, FQNNGV. The CDR3 sequence is CASSPQDGNQPQHF. Written as DNA, the CDR3 is TGTGCCAGCAGCCCACAAGACGGCAATCAGCCCCAGCATTTT.

V is TRBV2 and J is TRBJ2-7; the D gene is possibly TRBD1 (6 bases). The CDR3 runs 16 residues. Germline assignment: CDR1 SNHLY and CDR2 FYNNEI. The germline V and J ends were trimmed by 3 bases and 2 bases, with 17 bases remaining between them. The CDR3 DNA follows: TGTGCCAGCAGTGACCCGACAGGCCCTCAAACCTACGAGCAGTACTTC. Residues: CASSDPTGPQTYEQYF.

The rearrangement joins TRBV7-2 to TRBJ1-1, with D unresolved. The CDR3 is made up of 18 amino acids. The ends were cut back, 1 base at V and 0 bases at J, with 18 bases in the middle. The V gene's germline CDR1 is SGHTA and CDR2 FQGNSA. The CDR3 region is CASSLEGEVYRMNTEAFF. The CDR3 nucleotides read TGTGCCAGCAGCTTAGAAGGCGAAGTCTACCGTATGAACACTGAAGCTTTCTTT.

By frequency in the sample, this clone is medium-sized. V gene TRBV2 combines with J gene TRBJ1-5; D not certain. V lost 7 bases and J 0 bases, leaving 10 bases between the germline ends. The CDR3 contains 14 residues. CDR1 is SNHLY, CDR2 FYNNEI, per germline. DNA for the CDR3: TGTGCCAGCACTAGGTTGAATAGCAATCAGCCCCAGCATTTT. Amino acids: CASTRLNSNQPQHF.

The V call is TRBV4-3, the J call TRBJ1-2; no clear D gene. Looked up from germline, CDR1 is LGHNA and CDR2 is YSLEER. The CDR3 consists of 12 residues. V gave up 3 bases and J gave up 4 bases, with 6 bases separating them. CDR3 loop: CASSQRGYGYTF. CDR3 DNA sequence: TGCGCCAGCAGCCAGCGCGGCTATGGCTACACCTTC.

This clone was picked up a small number of times. V usage is TRBV18 and J usage is TRBJ1-2; the D is unclear. CDR1 is KGHSH and CDR2 is LQKENI in the germline V gene. V was trimmed by 1 base and J by 6 bases, leaving 12 bases between them. This CDR3 has 14 residues. CDR3 sequence: CASSPRVQMDGYTF. In DNA, the CDR3 is TGTGCCAGCTCACCACGTGTACAAATGGATGGCTACACCTTC.

The V and J genes are TRBV7-2 and TRBJ1-2; the D is unclear. Trimming removed 7 bases from V and 3 bases from J, with 15 bases in between. The CDR3 length is 14 residues. Germline CDR1 SGHTA, CDR2 FQGNSA. CDR3 in DNA: TGTGCCAGCACCCAGAGTGTCGGATACTATGGCTACACCTTC. As protein: CASTQSVGYYGYTF.

The rearrangement uses TRBV15 and TRBJ1-2, with a weak D call TRBD1 (6 bases). Germline V gene data show CDR1 as LNHNV and CDR2 as YYDKDF (reference sequence). The CDR3 loop spans 14 amino acids. V lost 3 bases and J lost 1, with 9 bases in between. CDR3 nucleotides: TGTGCCACCAGCAGGTGGACAGATAACTATGGCTACACCTTC. Its translation: CATSRWTDNYGYTF.

This clone has more than one count but fewer than ten. The chain is built from TRBV5-6 and TRBJ1-5; possible D gene TRBD1, 5 bases. The CDR3 runs to 13 residues. Germline V gene sequence: CDR1 SGHDT, CDR2 YYEEEE. The V gene lost 3 bases and the J gene lost 10 bases, with 14 bases spanning the gap. CDR3 residues: CASSSGGTGPQHF. CDR3 bases: TGTGCCAGCAGCTCGGGTGGGACTGGACCCCAGCATTTT.

The chain couples TRBV19 to TRBJ2-3, with TRBD1 as a possible D gene (5 bases). CDR1 is LNHDA and CDR2 is SQIVND in the germline V gene (reference sequence). The CDR3 runs to 15 residues. The V and J ends lost 7 bases and 2 bases respectively, with 16 bases between them. The CDR3 DNA is TGTGCCAGTACCCCGGACGGACAATACACAGATACGCAGTATTTT. It encodes CASTPDGQYTDTQYF.

The chain employs TRBV7-6 and TRBJ2-1; D could derive from TRBD1 or TRBD2 (5 bases each). Germline lookup yields CDR1 SGHVS and CDR2 FNYEAQ. V shed 3 bases and J shed 1 base, with 10 bases lying between them. CDR3 length: 15 amino acids. The CDR3 DNA reads as TGTGCCAGCAGCTTCGGGGCAGGTTCCTACAATGAGCAGTTCTTC. This translates into CASSFGAGSYNEQFF.